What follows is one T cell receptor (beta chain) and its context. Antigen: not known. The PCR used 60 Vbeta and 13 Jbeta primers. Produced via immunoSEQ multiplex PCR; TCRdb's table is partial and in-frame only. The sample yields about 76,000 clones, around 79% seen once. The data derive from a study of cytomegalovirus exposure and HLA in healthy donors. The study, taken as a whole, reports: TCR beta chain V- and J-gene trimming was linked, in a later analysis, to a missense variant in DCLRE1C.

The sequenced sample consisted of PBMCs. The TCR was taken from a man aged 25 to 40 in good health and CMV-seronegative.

CDR3 DNA: TGTGCCAGCGGCACCGGGTGGGGCGAGACCCAGTACTTC. Residues: CASGTGWGETQYF. V and J are TRBV27 and TRBJ2-5; D is possibly TRBD1 (5 bases). Per the germline V gene, CDR1 is MNHEY and CDR2 is SMNVEV (reference sequence). The V end lost 8 bases, the J end lost 5 bases, and 15 bases lay between the germline ends. The CDR3 totals 13 residues.